One and the same sample provided the 22 T cell receptor beta chains below, sequenced in a study of blood T cell repertoires in COVID-19. Sequencing used immunoSEQ multiplex PCR; TCRdb keeps in-frame clones, though not all of them. The data show about 71,000 clones, with about four fifths seen just once and 28% held by the top ten. The sample consisted of peripheral blood. Receptors originate from a man between 70 and 80 years old with acute or convalescent COVID-19.

Only one count was recorded for this clone. The chain has TRBV5-4 and TRBJ1-6; the match to TRBD1 covers 9 bases. Germline CDR1 is SGHNT and CDR2 is YYREEE (reference sequence). The length of the CDR3 is 15 residues. V dropped 4 bases and J dropped 7; count of bases not matched to a gene: 6. The CDR3 DNA follows: TGTGCCAGCAGCCCGAAGACAGGGGGAAATTCACCCCTCCACTTT. Protein product: CASSPKTGGNSPLHF.

The V gene is TRBV5-1, the J gene TRBJ1-2; TRBD1 matches 7 bases. CDR1 and CDR2 (germline): SGHRS, YFSETQ. V trimming: 2 bases; J trimming: 6 bases; junction bases outside the gene matches: 4. This CDR3 region has 13 residues. The chain's CDR3 is CASSFKGGNGYTF. The CDR3 region has the DNA TGCGCCAGCAGCTTTAAAGGGGGCAATGGCTACACCTTC.

The rearrangement joins TRBV2 to TRBJ1-4; D unclear. This CDR3 spans 11 amino acids. Germline CDR1 reads SNHLY; CDR2 reads FYNNEI. Trimming took off 6 bases at V and 8 bases at J, with 7 bases between the two ends. The chain's CDR3 is CASSLQEKLFF. In DNA form, the CDR3 reads TGTGCCAGCAGCCTACAGGAAAAACTGTTTTTT.

This clone was picked up a small number of times. The rearrangement joins TRBV6-5 to TRBJ2-5; 7 positions agree with TRBD2. Germline-derived CDR1 and CDR2 are MNHEY and SVGAGI. J was trimmed by 2 bases and V by 7 bases; bases with no gene match: 4. The CDR3 spans 13 residues. The CDR3 DNA reads TGTGCCAGCACTCGGACTAGTCAAGAGACCCAGTACTTC. As protein: CASTRTSQETQYF.

This chain links TRBV3-1 (or the pseudogene TRBV3-2) with TRBJ2-4; 7 bases are a match to TRBD1. Per germline, CDR1 LGHDT and CDR2 YNNKEL (reference sequence). V trimming: 1 base; J trimming: 0 bases; junction bases outside the gene matches: 6. The CDR3 has 17 amino acids. The CDR3 region is CASSQVWTGLAKNIQYF. In nucleotides, the CDR3 is TGTGCCAGCAGCCAAGTTTGGACAGGATTAGCCAAAAACATTCAGTACTTC.

This clone was recorded a few times. The chain uses TRBV12-3 or TRBV12-4 and TRBJ1-2, with 9 positions matching TRBD1. V was clipped by 5 bases and J by 5 bases; unmatched bases: 3. The CDR3 has 13 amino acids. CDR3 nucleotide sequence: TGTGCCAGCAGTCAACAGGGGGCGTATGGCTACACCTTC. It translates to CASSQQGAYGYTF.

V gene TRBV11-2 combines with J gene TRBJ1-1; a possible D gene is TRBD1 (5 bases). Trimming stripped 3 bases from V and 5 bases from J, with 13 bases between. This CDR3 comprises 14 residues. Germline values: CDR1 SGHAT, CDR2 FQNNGV. The CDR3 DNA is TGTGCCAGCAGCTTTCAGGGCGTGGGGACTGAAGCTTTCTTT. It specifies CASSFQGVGTEAFF. Based on the CDR3 plus reference TRBV11-2 and TRBJ1-1, the full variable domain is EAGVAQSPRYKIIEKRQSVAFWCNPISGHATLYWYQQILGQGPKLLIQFQNNGVVDDSQLPKDRFSAERLKGVDSTLKIQPAKLEDSAVYLCASSFQGVGTEAFFGQGTRLTVV.

This rearrangement joins TRBV11-1 to TRBJ1-2; no reliable D call. V lost 6 bases, J lost 7 bases, and 12 bases lay in between. Germline CDR1 is SGHAT and CDR2 is FQDESV (reference sequence). This CDR3 has 12 residues. As DNA, the CDR3 is TGTGCCAGCAGGCCCGAGGCCGGTGGCTACACCTTC. This gives the protein CASRPEAGGYTF.

The chain uses TRBV6-5 and TRBJ1-1; D is unresolved. The length of the CDR3 is 13 residues. Trimming cost V 5 bases and J 6 bases, with 13 bases left between them. The germline gives CDR1 MNHEY, CDR2 SVGAGI. The CDR3: CASSLLTGAEAFF. The CDR3 DNA reads as TGTGCCAGCAGTCTTTTGACCGGGGCTGAAGCTTTCTTT.

V usage is TRBV30 and J usage is TRBJ2-7, with TRBD1 as a possible D gene (6 bases). The V end was cut by 2 bases, the J end by 3 bases, with 20 bases between. CDR1 GTSNPN and CDR2 SVGIG come from the germline V gene (reference sequence). The CDR3 contains 16 residues. CDR3 loop: CAWSPPRTVENYEQYF. CDR3 bases: TGTGCCTGGAGTCCCCCGCGGACAGTTGAAAACTACGAGCAGTACTTC.

The chain combines TRBV5-6 with TRBJ2-1; no clear D. This CDR3 region has 11 residues. Germline CDR1 is SGHDT and CDR2 is YYEEEE. V shed 3 bases and J shed 10 bases, with 8 bases lying between them. CDR3 sequence reads: CASSYSREQFF. CDR3 DNA sequence: TGTGCCAGCAGCTATAGCCGGGAGCAGTTCTTC.

The chain employs TRBV28 and TRBJ1-2, with 10 nucleotides matching TRBD1. V gave up 5 bases and J gave up 4 bases; unmatched junction bases: 7. CDR3 length: 15 amino acids. Germline loops: CDR1 MDHEN, CDR2 SYDVKM. The CDR3 DNA reads as TGTGCCAGCAGTCCGGGACAGGGGTTTTTCTATGGCTACACCTTC. This sequence encodes CASSPGQGFFYGYTF.

The rearrangement joins TRBV7-3 to TRBJ2-3, with TRBD2 identical over 8 bases. The trim removed 5 bases at V and 2 bases at J, leaving 9 bases unmatched. The CDR3 runs to 16 residues. Germline lookup yields CDR1 SGHTA and CDR2 FQGTGA. The CDR3 DNA reads as TGTGCCAGCAGCCCGTTTGGTAGCGGGGACACAGATACGCAGTATTTT. It translates to CASSPFGSGDTDTQYF.

The chain uses TRBV5-5 and TRBJ1-1, with a possible D match to TRBD1 (5 bases). Germline V CDR1 and CDR2: SGHKS, YYEKEE (reference sequence). Trimming pared 3 bases from V and 3 bases from J, leaving 15 bases between. This CDR3 spans 15 amino acids. CDR3: CASSSPWGRHTEAFF. CDR3 DNA: TGTGCCAGCAGCTCGCCGTGGGGCAGGCACACTGAAGCTTTCTTT.

The J gene is TRBJ2-2, the V gene TRBV28; TRBD1 matches at 9 bases. V shed 6 bases, J shed 3 bases, and the junction held 8 bases outside the gene matches. In germline, CDR1 is MDHEN, CDR2 SYDVKM. CDR3 length: 16 amino acids. CDR3 in amino acids: CASSSEGQGDTGELFF. The CDR3 DNA follows: TGTGCCAGCAGCTCGGAGGGACAGGGTGACACCGGGGAGCTGTTTTTT. Full variable domain (rest looked up from reference TRBV28 and TRBJ2-2): DVKVTQSSRYLVKRTGEKVFLECVQDMDHENMFWYRQDPGLGLRLIYFSYDVKMKEKGDIPEGYSVSREKKERFSLILESASTNQTSMYLCASSSEGQGDTGELFFGEGSRLTVL.

This chain connects TRBV7-9 to TRBJ2-7, with unresolved D. Trimming pared 1 base from V and 6 bases from J, leaving 13 bases between. CDR1 is SEHNR, CDR2 FQNEAQ, per germline (reference sequence). This CDR3 comprises 14 residues. For the CDR3, the DNA is TGTGCCAGCAGCTTAGTCGAAAGAGCCTTCGAGCAGTACTTC. Translating it yields CASSLVERAFEQYF.

The genes are TRBV14 and TRBJ2-1, with D possibly matching TRBD1 (6 bases). The germline gives CDR1 SGHDN, CDR2 FVKESK. V gave up 4 bases and J gave up 0 bases, with 19 bases separating them. This CDR3 has 18 residues. The CDR3 loop is CASSPQVVGQSSYNEQFF. For the CDR3, the DNA is TGTGCCAGCAGCCCGCAGGTGGTCGGACAGAGCTCCTACAATGAGCAGTTCTTC.

A few counts support this clone. J is TRBJ1-2 and V is TRBV11-2, with D unresolved. The CDR3 loop spans 11 amino acids. Between the trimmed V and J ends, which lost 8 bases and 5 bases, there was a span of 9 bases. Germline V CDR1 and CDR2: SGHAT, FQNNGV. This CDR3 is CASPGEYGYTF. Written as DNA, the CDR3 is TGTGCCAGCCCTGGGGAGTATGGCTACACCTTC.

The J gene is TRBJ1-1, the V gene TRBV6-1; D is uncertain. Germline values: CDR1 MNHNS, CDR2 SASEGT. The germline V and J ends were trimmed by 2 bases and 0 bases, with 10 bases remaining between them. The CDR3 has 15 amino acids. CDR3 loop: CASSEREAMNTEAFF. Here the CDR3 DNA reads TGTGCCAGCAGTGAAAGAGAGGCAATGAACACTGAAGCTTTCTTT.

The chain carries TRBV19 and TRBJ1-2, with a weak D call TRBD1 (5 bases). The germline V gene has CDR1 LNHDA and CDR2 SQIVND (reference sequence). The CDR3 has 16 amino acids. Trimming shortened V by 3 bases and J by 4 bases, and 18 bases separated the two germline ends. The CDR3 region has the DNA TGTGCCAGTAGTATCAGGAGATCCGGGGGTACCTATGGCTACACCTTC. It is translated as CASSIRRSGGTYGYTF.

Only one count was recorded for this clone. The chain is built from TRBV18 and TRBJ1-6; D remains unclear. Trimming cost V 3 bases and J 7 bases, with 7 bases left between them. The CDR3 runs 13 residues. The germline V gene encodes CDR1 KGHSH and CDR2 LQKENI. CDR3 region: CASSPKKNSPLHF. The CDR3 DNA sequence: TGTGCCAGCTCACCTAAAAAAAATTCACCCCTCCACTTT.

This chain links TRBV19 with TRBJ1-2; D might be TRBD1 (6 bases). Trimming shortened V by 8 bases and J by 6 bases, and 22 bases separated the two germline ends. This CDR3 is built from 15 residues. Per the germline V gene, CDR1 is LNHDA and CDR2 is SQIVND (reference sequence). CDR3 bases: TGTGCCAGTTTCCTTTCCTCAGGGGCTAGACATGGCTACACCTTC. Translated: CASFLSSGARHGYTF.